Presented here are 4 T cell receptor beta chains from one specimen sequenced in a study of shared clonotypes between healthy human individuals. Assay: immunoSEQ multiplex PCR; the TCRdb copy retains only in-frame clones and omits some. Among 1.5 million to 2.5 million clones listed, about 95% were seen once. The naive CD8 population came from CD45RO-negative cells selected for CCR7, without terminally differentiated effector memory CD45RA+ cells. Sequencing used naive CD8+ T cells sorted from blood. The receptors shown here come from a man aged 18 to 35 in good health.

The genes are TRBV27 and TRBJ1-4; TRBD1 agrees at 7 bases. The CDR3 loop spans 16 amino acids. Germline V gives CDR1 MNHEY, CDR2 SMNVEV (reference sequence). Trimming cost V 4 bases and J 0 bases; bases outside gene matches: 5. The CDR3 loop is CASSSGGTPTNEKLFF. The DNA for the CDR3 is TGTGCCAGCAGTTCAGGGGGGACTCCAACTAATGAAAAACTGTTTTTT.

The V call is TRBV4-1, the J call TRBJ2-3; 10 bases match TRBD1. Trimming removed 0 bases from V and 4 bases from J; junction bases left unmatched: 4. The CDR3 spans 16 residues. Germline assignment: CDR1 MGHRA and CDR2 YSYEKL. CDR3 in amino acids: CASSQDGQGVADTQYF. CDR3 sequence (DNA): TGCGCCAGCAGCCAAGATGGACAGGGGGTTGCAGATACGCAGTATTTT.

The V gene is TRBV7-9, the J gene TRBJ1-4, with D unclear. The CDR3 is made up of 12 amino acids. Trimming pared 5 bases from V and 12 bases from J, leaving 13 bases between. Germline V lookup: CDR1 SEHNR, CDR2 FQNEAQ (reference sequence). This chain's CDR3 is CASSLSSEELFF. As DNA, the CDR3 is TGTGCCAGCAGCCTCTCGTCCGAGGAACTGTTTTTT.

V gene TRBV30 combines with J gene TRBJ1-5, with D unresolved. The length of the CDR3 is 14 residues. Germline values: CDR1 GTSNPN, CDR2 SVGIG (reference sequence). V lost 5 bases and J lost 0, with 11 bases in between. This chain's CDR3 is CAWGWEDSNQPQHF. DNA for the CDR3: TGTGCCTGGGGATGGGAAGATAGCAATCAGCCCCAGCATTTT.